This T cell receptor beta chain was identified during a study of T cells after yellow fever vaccination. V dropped 4 bases and J dropped 0 bases, with 13 bases sitting between them. Germline V gene sequence: CDR1 MNHEY, CDR2 SMNVEV (reference sequence). CDR3 length: 17 residues. TCRdb used MiXCR to reprocess the 5' RACE reads, holding one entry per CDR3 protein. The sample records some 670,000 distinct CDR3 sequences, 9% to 15% being singletons. This TCR came from a man under 40 who received the YFV17D yellow fever vaccine. The rearrangement links TRBV27 to TRBJ2-6, with TRBD1 as a possible D gene (5 bases). Sequences were derived from PBMCs, sampled on the day of the yellow fever booster vaccination. The CDR3 nucleotides are TGTGCCAGCAGTTATACAGGAATCCCCTCTGGGGCCAACGTCCTGACTTTC. Residues: CASSYTGIPSGANVLTF.